The 15 T cell receptor beta chains below all came from one sample that was sequenced in a study of blood T cell repertoires in COVID-19. The data were produced by immunoSEQ multiplex PCR, yet TCRdb's version contains in-frame clones alone and is incomplete. The table records 130,000 to 150,000 clones, about 80% of them present only once. The specimen was peripheral blood. These TCRs come from a woman of 80 years or more with acute or convalescent COVID-19.

The chain employs TRBV3-1 (or the pseudogene TRBV3-2) and TRBJ2-7; D is undetermined. Trimming removed 4 bases from V and 2 bases from J, with 3 bases in between. Germline values: CDR1 LGHDT, CDR2 YNNKEL (reference sequence). The CDR3 has 11 residues. The CDR3 nucleotides read TGTGCCAGCAGCCGCGCCTACGAGCAGTACTTC. It specifies CASSRAYEQYF.

The rearrangement uses TRBV7-9 and TRBJ2-7; 9 bases fit TRBD1. The CDR3 spans 16 residues. Germline V CDR1 and CDR2: SEHNR, FQNEAQ (reference sequence). V was pared by 5 bases and J by 0 bases, with 8 bases of the junction left unmatched. DNA of the CDR3: TGTGCCAGCAGCCCCGCCGGGACAGGGAGCTCCTACGAGCAGTACTTC. This codes for CASSPAGTGSSYEQYF.

This chain joins TRBV7-9 and TRBJ1-4; a possible D gene is TRBD1 (6 bases). With 4 bases removed from V and 4 bases from J, the gap between germline ends came to 13 bases. Germline V lookup: CDR1 SEHNR, CDR2 FQNEAQ (reference sequence). CDR3 size: 15 residues. The CDR3 sequence: CASSSVGAGNEKLFF. CDR3 coding DNA: TGTGCCAGCAGCTCTGTGGGGGCCGGTAATGAAAAACTGTTTTTT.

The J gene is TRBJ1-3, the V gene TRBV4-1; no clear D. The CDR3 is 16 amino acids. Germline lookup yields CDR1 MGHRA and CDR2 YSYEKL. V lost 2 bases to trimming and J lost 0 bases, with 11 bases between them. The CDR3 spells CASSQSRLISGNTIYF. Written as DNA, the CDR3 is TGCGCCAGCAGCCAATCCCGACTGATCTCTGGAAACACCATATATTTT.

This clone was detected only once. The chain links TRBV5-6 to TRBJ2-1; D ambiguous. V was cut by 0 bases and J by 0 bases, with 13 bases left in between. The germline V gene has CDR1 SGHDT and CDR2 YYEEEE. The CDR3 is 17 amino acids. The CDR3 here is CASSLASQKDSYNEQFF. The CDR3 DNA is TGTGCCAGCAGCTTGGCATCTCAGAAAGACTCCTACAATGAGCAGTTCTTC.

The rearrangement uses TRBV4-1 and TRBJ1-5, with D possibly being TRBD1 (6 bases). The CDR3 sequence is 18 residues long. Deletions cut 5 bases from V and 1 base from J, with 21 bases between. Germline CDR1 is MGHRA and CDR2 is YSYEKL. CDR3 residues: CASSFAGTPSRSNQPQHF. DNA of the CDR3: TGCGCCAGCAGCTTCGCCGGGACACCGTCCAGAAGCAATCAGCCCCAGCATTTT.

The rearrangement links TRBV6-5 to TRBJ2-5; D is undetermined. Germline loops: CDR1 MNHEY, CDR2 SVGAGI. There are 10 residues in the CDR3. Trimming cost V 9 bases and J 5 bases, with 7 bases left between them. The CDR3 sequence is CASGAETQYF. CDR3 nucleotides: TGTGCCAGTGGAGCGGAGACCCAGTACTTC.

This clone was detected only once. This rearrangement joins TRBV9 to TRBJ2-5; 13 nucleotides line up with TRBD2. The CDR3 has 14 residues. Trimming removed 4 bases from V and 9 bases from J; junction bases left unmatched: 6. Germline V gene sequence: CDR1 SGDLS, CDR2 YYNGEE. CDR3 protein: CASSQGLAGEAQYF. In nucleotides, the CDR3 is TGTGCCAGCAGCCAAGGACTAGCGGGGGAGGCCCAGTACTTC.

The gene calls are TRBV7-2 and TRBJ1-4; 7 positions match TRBD1. After removal of 1 base from V and 8 bases from J, the junction contained 10 bases not matched to a gene. This CDR3 is 16 amino acids long. From germline, CDR1 is SGHTA and CDR2 FQGNSA. The CDR3 coding sequence is TGTGCCAGCAGCTTAGATTTCGGCAGGGGGAGAGAAAAACTGTTTTTT. This encodes CASSLDFGRGREKLFF.

J is TRBJ2-3 and V is TRBV7-3, with 11 bases that match TRBD2. The V segment lost 4 bases and the J segment 7 bases; nucleotides outside the gene matches: 7. Germline V lookup: CDR1 SGHTA, CDR2 FQGTGA. The CDR3 runs 15 residues. CDR3 residues: CASSSPSGGTYTQYF. The CDR3 DNA follows: TGTGCCAGCAGCTCCCCTAGCGGGGGGACATATACGCAGTATTTT.

The chain couples TRBV12-3 or TRBV12-4 to TRBJ1-2; 7 nucleotides align to TRBD1. This CDR3 region has 13 residues. Unmatched junction bases numbered 7, after V lost 5 bases and J lost 7 bases. Here the CDR3 reads CASSNTGARGYTF. As DNA, the CDR3 is TGTGCCAGCAGTAATACAGGGGCCCGTGGCTACACCTTC.

This clone was observed a handful of times. This chain uses TRBV7-2 with TRBJ1-5, with D possibly TRBD1 on 5 matching bases. Trimming stripped 2 bases from V and 4 bases from J, with 12 bases between. This CDR3 is 15 amino acids long. Germline CDR1 and CDR2: SGHTA and FQGNSA. The CDR3 sequence: CASSLLHPGNQPQHF. CDR3 DNA sequence: TGTGCCAGCAGCTTACTTCATCCAGGGAATCAGCCCCAGCATTTT.

The chain carries TRBV6-2 or TRBV6-3 and TRBJ1-5; D is undetermined. Between the trimmed V and J ends, which lost 0 bases and 5 bases, there was a span of 17 bases. The CDR3 totals 17 residues. CDR1 is MNHEY, CDR2 SVGEGT, per germline. CDR3 protein: CASSYSRLGGRHQPQHF. CDR3 coding DNA: TGTGCCAGCAGTTACTCGAGGTTGGGAGGGAGACATCAGCCCCAGCATTTT.

The chain combines TRBV28 with TRBJ1-6, with no clear D. V was cut by 6 bases and J by 0 bases, with 6 bases left in between. The CDR3 consists of 14 residues. CDR1 and CDR2 from the germline V gene are MDHEN and SYDVKM. The CDR3 sequence: CASRPSSYNSPLHF. CDR3 nucleotides: TGTGCCAGCAGGCCTAGCTCCTATAATTCACCCCTCCACTTT.

This chain connects TRBV9 to TRBJ2-5; 8 bases map to TRBD2. This CDR3 contains 15 residues. CDR1 and CDR2 (germline): SGDLS, YYNGEE. Unmatched junction bases numbered 6, after V lost 0 bases and J lost 5 bases. The CDR3 sequence: CASSVGYGRGETQYF. The CDR3 DNA reads TGTGCCAGCAGCGTAGGGTACGGGAGGGGTGAGACCCAGTACTTC.